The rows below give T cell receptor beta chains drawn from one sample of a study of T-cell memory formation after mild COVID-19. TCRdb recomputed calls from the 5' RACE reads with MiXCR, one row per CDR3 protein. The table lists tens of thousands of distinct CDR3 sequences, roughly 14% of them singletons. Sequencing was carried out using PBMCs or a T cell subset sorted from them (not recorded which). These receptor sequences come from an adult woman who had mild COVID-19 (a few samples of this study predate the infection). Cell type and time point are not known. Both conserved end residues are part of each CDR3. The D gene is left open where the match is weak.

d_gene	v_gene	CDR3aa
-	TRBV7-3	CASSLFTGRMDEQFF
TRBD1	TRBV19	CASSIGTGGRHTEAFF
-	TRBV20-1	CSAKHPNSNQPQHF
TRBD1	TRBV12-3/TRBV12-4	CASGPGTGGFAQYF
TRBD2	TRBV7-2	CASSLFSSGVYEQYF
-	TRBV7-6	CASSRSTGELFF
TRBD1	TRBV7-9	CASSSPGQGNEAFF
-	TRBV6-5	CASSSYAAQANTGELFF
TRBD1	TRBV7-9	CASSLGGQGAVGYTF
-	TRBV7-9	CASSTSAGAIPTRTDTQYF
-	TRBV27	CASSLSAGASNQPQHF
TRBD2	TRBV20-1	CSASRYGSGTSGGARNEQFF
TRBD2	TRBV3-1	CASSQDTQLAGVETQYF
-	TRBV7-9	CASSLPSADTQYF
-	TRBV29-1	CSVDGLRNEQFF
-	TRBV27	CASSSQGGTLFQETQYF
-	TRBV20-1	CSAKKGDNYGYTF
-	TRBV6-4	CASSGDGITDTQYF
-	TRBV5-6	CASSLGPSGYEQYF
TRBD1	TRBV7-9	CASTSSGTGTNTGELFF
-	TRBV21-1	CASSSNLLASGANVLTF
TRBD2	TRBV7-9	CASSLGLAGEEEQYF
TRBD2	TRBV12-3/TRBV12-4	CASKYRGVGTDTQYF
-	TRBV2	CASRERMGNTEAFF
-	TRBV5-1	CASRHEGISEQFF
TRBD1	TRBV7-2	CASSLTWTGNYGYTF
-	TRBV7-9	CASRSKGTHPYEQYF
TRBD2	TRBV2	CASSEGPWGGDTQYF
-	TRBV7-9	CASSLPIGADTQYF
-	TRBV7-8	CASSSVLGSEQYF
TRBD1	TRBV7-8	CASSLGGTDLYEQYF
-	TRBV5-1	CASSPAGGGSPPTEAFF
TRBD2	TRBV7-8	CASSPGLSGGPDTQYF
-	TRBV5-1	CASSDGTLYYEQYF
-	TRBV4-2	CASSHQERQTGELFF
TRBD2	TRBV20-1	CKAGGTSGYEQYF
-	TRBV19	CASSNGPMYEQYF
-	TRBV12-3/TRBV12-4	CASSLDTDGQPQHF
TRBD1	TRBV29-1	CSVEGGQSYGYTF
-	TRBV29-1	CSVEETGSPRRDAGNTIYF
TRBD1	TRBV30	CAWTSMTTGPNTEAFF
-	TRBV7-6	CASSPLERIRTQYF
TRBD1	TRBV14	CASSQGGRGLRNTEAFF
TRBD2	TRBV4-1	CASSPNPGGGFSYEQYF
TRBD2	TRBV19	CASRRDSGGVSTQYF
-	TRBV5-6	CASSLRGPPYNEQFF
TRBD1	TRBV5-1	CASSPRQGLMDEQFF
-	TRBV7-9	CASSPGLARNEQFF
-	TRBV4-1	CASSPYSSLIVDQYEQYF
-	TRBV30	CAWSDNGNGYTF
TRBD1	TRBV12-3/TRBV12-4	CASRQGAYGANVLTF
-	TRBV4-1	CASSQDFPQGNTEAFF
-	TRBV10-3	CAIGPDAGTGELFF
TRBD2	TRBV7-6	CASSLSGRASHEQFF
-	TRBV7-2	CASSLEWQLNEQYF
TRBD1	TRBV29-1	CSVEDGRQGANYGYTF
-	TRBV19	CASSIVARLNTEAFF
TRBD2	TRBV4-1	CASSHFSGGAADTQYF
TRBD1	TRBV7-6	CASSLSQGGYSTGELFF